This T cell receptor (beta chain) was documented in a study of beta chain features in type 1 diabetes. Looking at the study overall: There were approximately 110,000,000 sorted cells examined across all samples.

Expressed TCRB transcripts were sequenced because the entire RNA isolate underwent reverse transcription. The protocol was immunoSEQ multiplex PCR, while the TCRdb copy is restricted to in-frame clones and leaves out a portion. The sample has around 690,000 clones, around 12% seen once. This CDR3 comprises 16 residues. Germline V gene sequence: CDR1 GTSNPN, CDR2 SVGIG (reference sequence). The V gene end was trimmed by 4 bases and the J gene end by 7 bases; junction bases not matched to a gene: 16. CD45RO/CCR7/CD25/CD127/CD95/CD27 separated CD4+ naive, central memory, regulatory and stem cell-like memory cells by sorting. Purity exceeded 98% in all sorted populations. General study findings and limits: People with Type 1 diabetes carried modestly yet significantly shorter TCRB CDR3s in all four CD4+ subsets. Shorter templates may be favored by PCR, equally so in patients and controls.

Concerning this clone: Its antigen is undetermined.

The V gene is TRBV30, the J gene TRBJ1-2, with 9 bases that match TRBD1. The sequencing input was naive CD4+ T cells from blood. The sequence came from a man aged 25 to 45 with type 1 diabetes. This CDR3 is CAWIRTPGQGISGYTF. In nucleotides, the CDR3 is TGTGCCTGGATTAGAACGCCGGGACAGGGAATCTCTGGCTACACCTTC.